Listed below are T cell receptor beta chains from one sample, sequenced in a study of long-term antiretroviral therapy in people with HIV. This table comes from immunoSEQ multiplex PCR, and its TCRdb copy is limited to in-frame clones, with some not included. Of fewer than 15,000 clones in the sample, around 79% were seen once. Material: unsorted PBMCs, obtained 0.8 years before starting antiretroviral therapy. These receptors originate from a woman aged 40-49 years with HIV. Each CDR3 is given with its conserved first and last residue. Each record gives: V gene, D gene, J gene, clone size, CDR3 protein, CDR3 DNA. The D gene is left open where the match is weak. Clone size is shown for a subset of rows, as once, few, many or a class of expanded clone.

v_call: TRBV27
d_call: .
j_call: TRBJ2-1
clone_size: once
cdr3_aa: CASTLGNEQFF
cdr3_nt: TGTGCCAGCACCTTAGGAAATGAGCAGTTCTTC

v_call: TRBV7-2
d_call: .
j_call: TRBJ2-2
clone_size: .
cdr3_aa: CASTTYMTKAGELFF
cdr3_nt: TGTGCCAGCACCACTTACATGACGAAGGCCGGGGAGCTGTTTTTT

v_call: TRBV14
d_call: .
j_call: TRBJ2-5
clone_size: .
cdr3_aa: CASSQGGGSGETQYF
cdr3_nt: TGTGCCAGCAGCCAAGGTGGGGGTAGTGGAGAGACCCAGTACTTC

v_call: TRBV30
d_call: TRBD1
j_call: TRBJ1-2
clone_size: .
cdr3_aa: CAWSSTGGNYGYTF
cdr3_nt: TGTGCCTGGAGTTCGACAGGGGGAAACTATGGCTACACCTTC

v_call: TRBV7-3
d_call: .
j_call: TRBJ2-3
clone_size: .
cdr3_aa: CASSLTSVASTDTQYF
cdr3_nt: TGTGCCAGCAGCTTAACTTCGGTAGCGAGCACAGATACGCAGTATTTT

v_call: TRBV29-1
d_call: .
j_call: TRBJ2-1
clone_size: once
cdr3_aa: CSVAEGNEQFF
cdr3_nt: TGCAGCGTGGCGGAGGGCAATGAGCAGTTCTTC

v_call: TRBV14
d_call: TRBD2
j_call: TRBJ2-6
clone_size: once
cdr3_aa: CASSQELAGGPYLSGANVLTF
cdr3_nt: TGTGCCAGCAGCCAAGAATTAGCGGGAGGGCCGTATCTCTCTGGGGCCAACGTCCTGACTTTC

v_call: TRBV29-1
d_call: TRBD1
j_call: TRBJ1-4
clone_size: .
cdr3_aa: CSAAGTVNEKLFF
cdr3_nt: TGCAGCGCCGCCGGGACAGTTAATGAAAAACTGTTTTTT

v_call: TRBV6-5
d_call: TRBD1
j_call: TRBJ1-1
clone_size: .
cdr3_aa: CASSRQGLNTEAFF
cdr3_nt: TGTGCCAGCAGTCGACAGGGGTTGAACACTGAAGCTTTCTTT

v_call: TRBV9
d_call: TRBD2
j_call: TRBJ2-2
clone_size: .
cdr3_aa: CASSVLAGVGELFF
cdr3_nt: TGTGCCAGCAGCGTACTAGCGGGAGTCGGGGAGCTGTTTTTT

v_call: TRBV25-1
d_call: TRBD2
j_call: TRBJ2-1
clone_size: .
cdr3_aa: CASSELRVGAGVRNEQFF
cdr3_nt: TGTGCCAGCAGTGAATTAAGGGTCGGGGCGGGAGTTCGGAATGAGCAGTTCTTC

v_call: TRBV6-5
d_call: .
j_call: TRBJ2-7
clone_size: .
cdr3_aa: CASRYDRDSYEQYF
cdr3_nt: TGTGCCAGCAGATACGACCGGGATTCCTACGAGCAGTACTTC

v_call: TRBV30
d_call: TRBD1
j_call: TRBJ2-1
clone_size: .
cdr3_aa: CAWSTDRDYNEQFF
cdr3_nt: TGTGCCTGGAGTACCGACAGGGATTACAATGAGCAGTTCTTC

v_call: TRBV4-3
d_call: .
j_call: TRBJ1-4
clone_size: .
cdr3_aa: CASSQDMGIRGATNEKLFF
cdr3_nt: TGCGCCAGCAGCCAAGATATGGGGATTCGGGGTGCAACTAATGAAAAACTGTTTTTT

v_call: TRBV18
d_call: TRBD2
j_call: TRBJ2-1
clone_size: .
cdr3_aa: CASSPTGTSGNNEQFF
cdr3_nt: TGTGCCAGCTCACCGACTGGGACTAGCGGGAATAATGAGCAGTTCTTC

v_call: TRBV19
d_call: .
j_call: TRBJ1-2
clone_size: .
cdr3_aa: CASSPGSTGLRYGYTF
cdr3_nt: TGTGCCAGTAGTCCAGGGAGCACAGGGTTGAGATATGGCTACACCTTC

v_call: TRBV7-8
d_call: .
j_call: TRBJ1-5
clone_size: .
cdr3_aa: CASSFGGDNQPQHF
cdr3_nt: TGTGCCAGCAGCTTTGGGGGGGACAATCAGCCCCAGCATTTT

v_call: TRBV25-1
d_call: .
j_call: TRBJ1-2
clone_size: .
cdr3_aa: CASSDPGPANYGYTF
cdr3_nt: TGTGCCAGCAGTGACCCAGGCCCTGCTAACTATGGCTACACCTTC

v_call: TRBV30
d_call: TRBD2
j_call: TRBJ2-1
clone_size: .
cdr3_aa: CAWSAPGILAGVPFF
cdr3_nt: TGTGCCTGGAGTGCACCAGGTATACTAGCGGGAGTTCCGTTCTTC

v_call: TRBV6-5
d_call: .
j_call: TRBJ2-6
clone_size: .
cdr3_aa: CASSYTGANVLTF
cdr3_nt: TGTGCCAGCAGTTACACTGGGGCCAACGTCCTGACTTTC

v_call: TRBV30
d_call: .
j_call: TRBJ2-3
clone_size: .
cdr3_aa: CASGSGADTQYF
cdr3_nt: TGTGCCTCAGGGTCCGGTGCAGATACGCAGTATTTT

v_call: TRBV5-1
d_call: .
j_call: TRBJ2-1
clone_size: once
cdr3_aa: CASSLKPYGTEQFF
cdr3_nt: TGCGCCAGCAGCTTAAAACCCTATGGAACTGAGCAGTTCTTC

v_call: TRBV27
d_call: .
j_call: TRBJ2-7
clone_size: .
cdr3_aa: CASSFSNEQYF
cdr3_nt: TGTGCCAGCAGTTTTAGTAACGAGCAGTACTTC

v_call: TRBV6-1
d_call: TRBD2
j_call: TRBJ2-1
clone_size: .
cdr3_aa: CASILAGAGYNEQFF
cdr3_nt: TGTGCCAGCATTCTTGCGGGAGCGGGGTACAATGAGCAGTTCTTC

v_call: TRBV11-2
d_call: .
j_call: TRBJ2-7
clone_size: .
cdr3_aa: CASSLSTSPEQYF
cdr3_nt: TGTGCCAGCAGCTTAAGCACGTCTCCGGAGCAGTACTTC

v_call: TRBV27
d_call: .
j_call: TRBJ2-7
clone_size: .
cdr3_aa: CASLGPDRHEQYF
cdr3_nt: TGTGCCAGCTTAGGTCCAGACAGGCACGAGCAGTACTTC

v_call: TRBV6-1
d_call: .
j_call: TRBJ2-3
clone_size: .
cdr3_aa: CASSPEYYSTDTQYF
cdr3_nt: TGTGCCAGCAGTCCAGAATATTATAGCACAGATACGCAGTATTTT

v_call: TRBV10-3
d_call: TRBD1
j_call: TRBJ1-1
clone_size: .
cdr3_aa: CAITEDRGRNTEAFF
cdr3_nt: TGTGCCATCACTGAGGACAGGGGTCGGAACACTGAAGCTTTCTTT

v_call: TRBV7-9
d_call: .
j_call: TRBJ2-2
clone_size: .
cdr3_aa: CASSLRGGTTPGELFF
cdr3_nt: TGTGCCAGCAGCCTTCGTGGCGGGACAACCCCCGGGGAGCTGTTTTTT

v_call: TRBV5-4
d_call: TRBD2
j_call: TRBJ2-3
clone_size: .
cdr3_aa: CASSPGGGGPDTQYF
cdr3_nt: TGTGCCAGCAGCCCGGGCGGGGGGGGGCCAGATACGCAGTATTTT

v_call: TRBV4-1
d_call: .
j_call: TRBJ2-5
clone_size: .
cdr3_aa: CASSPSSAGLETQYF
cdr3_nt: TGCGCCAGCAGCCCCTCGTCAGCTGGTTTAGAGACCCAGTACTTC

v_call: TRBV30
d_call: .
j_call: TRBJ1-3
clone_size: few
cdr3_aa: CAWSVAVSRGPF
cdr3_nt: TGTGCCTGGAGTGTTGCTGTATCGCGGGGGCCTTTT

v_call: TRBV9
d_call: .
j_call: TRBJ1-1
clone_size: .
cdr3_aa: CASSVVGIGTEAFF
cdr3_nt: TGTGCCAGCAGCGTAGTTGGGATTGGCACTGAAGCTTTCTTT

v_call: TRBV11-2
d_call: TRBD2
j_call: TRBJ2-7
clone_size: .
cdr3_aa: CASSRLAGGGNEQYF
cdr3_nt: TGTGCCAGCAGCCGTCTAGCGGGAGGGGGAAACGAGCAGTACTTC

v_call: TRBV11-2
d_call: TRBD2
j_call: TRBJ2-3
clone_size: .
cdr3_aa: CASSLGFAGGPADTQYF
cdr3_nt: TGTGCCAGCAGCTTAGGGTTTGCGGGAGGGCCCGCAGATACGCAGTATTTT

v_call: TRBV5-1
d_call: TRBD1
j_call: TRBJ1-1
clone_size: .
cdr3_aa: CASTLLGQPNTEAFF
cdr3_nt: TGCGCCAGCACCCTCTTGGGACAGCCGAACACTGAAGCTTTCTTT

v_call: TRBV5-1
d_call: .
j_call: TRBJ2-4
clone_size: .
cdr3_aa: CASSLGVQNIQYF
cdr3_nt: TGCGCCAGCAGCCTCGGGGTCCAAAACATTCAGTACTTC

v_call: TRBV5-4
d_call: TRBD2
j_call: TRBJ2-1
clone_size: .
cdr3_aa: CASRGLAGGYEQFF
cdr3_nt: TGTGCCAGCAGGGGACTAGCGGGAGGGTATGAGCAGTTCTTC

v_call: TRBV25-1
d_call: .
j_call: TRBJ2-3
clone_size: .
cdr3_aa: CASSEYWSTDTQYF
cdr3_nt: TGTGCCAGCAGTGAATATTGGAGCACAGATACGCAGTATTTT

v_call: TRBV30
d_call: TRBD2
j_call: TRBJ2-1
clone_size: few
cdr3_aa: CAWSPKPGLAGRAGNEQFF
cdr3_nt: TGTGCCTGGAGTCCCAAACCGGGACTAGCGGGTAGGGCGGGGAATGAGCAGTTCTTC

v_call: TRBV7-2
d_call: .
j_call: TRBJ2-1
clone_size: .
cdr3_aa: CASSFVGGGANEQFF
cdr3_nt: TGTGCCAGCAGCTTTGTGGGAGGAGGTGCCAATGAGCAGTTCTTC

v_call: TRBV19
d_call: TRBD1
j_call: TRBJ2-7
clone_size: .
cdr3_aa: CASSMMGQGIYEQYF
cdr3_nt: TGTGCCAGTAGTATGATGGGACAGGGGATCTACGAGCAGTACTTC

v_call: TRBV18
d_call: .
j_call: TRBJ1-1
clone_size: .
cdr3_aa: CASSPDEGSEAFF
cdr3_nt: TGTGCCAGCTCACCCGACGAAGGGTCTGAAGCTTTCTTT

v_call: TRBV18
d_call: .
j_call: TRBJ2-2
clone_size: .
cdr3_aa: CASCGESPCTGELFF
cdr3_nt: TGTGCCAGCTGCGGAGAGTCGCCCTGCACCGGGGAGCTGTTTTTT

v_call: TRBV5-6
d_call: .
j_call: TRBJ2-7
clone_size: once
cdr3_aa: CASSRDLISEQYF
cdr3_nt: TGTGCCAGCAGCCGAGACCTTATTAGTGAGCAGTACTTC

v_call: TRBV6-1
d_call: TRBD1
j_call: TRBJ1-2
clone_size: .
cdr3_aa: CASREQGSGGYTF
cdr3_nt: TGTGCCAGCAGGGAACAGGGGAGTGGTGGCTACACCTTC

v_call: TRBV5-1
d_call: .
j_call: TRBJ2-1
clone_size: .
cdr3_aa: CASSPGSSYNEQFF
cdr3_nt: TGCGCCAGCAGCCCCGGGAGCTCCTACAATGAGCAGTTCTTC

v_call: TRBV5-8
d_call: TRBD1
j_call: TRBJ1-2
clone_size: few
cdr3_aa: CASRNRQGFGGYTF
cdr3_nt: TGTGCCAGCAGAAATCGACAGGGATTTGGCGGCTACACCTTC

v_call: TRBV7-2
d_call: TRBD2
j_call: TRBJ2-1
clone_size: .
cdr3_aa: CASSAAGGPAEQFF
cdr3_nt: TGTGCCAGCAGCGCAGCGGGAGGGCCGGCTGAGCAGTTCTTC

v_call: TRBV6-5
d_call: .
j_call: TRBJ2-1
clone_size: .
cdr3_aa: CASSSRDSGYNEQFF
cdr3_nt: TGTGCCAGCAGTAGCAGGGACTCGGGATACAATGAGCAGTTCTTC

v_call: TRBV4-1
d_call: TRBD1
j_call: TRBJ2-7
clone_size: .
cdr3_aa: CASSQPPGQGGEQYF
cdr3_nt: TGCGCCAGCAGCCAACCCCCGGGACAGGGAGGCGAGCAGTACTTC

v_call: TRBV5-1
d_call: .
j_call: TRBJ2-7
clone_size: .
cdr3_aa: CASSSMTATYEQYF
cdr3_nt: TGCGCCAGCAGCTCGATGACTGCCACCTACGAGCAGTACTTC

v_call: TRBV4-3
d_call: TRBD1
j_call: TRBJ1-2
clone_size: .
cdr3_aa: CASSYSRDRGLGYTF
cdr3_nt: TGCGCCAGCAGCTACAGCCGGGACAGGGGACTTGGCTACACCTTC

v_call: TRBV5-3
d_call: TRBD2
j_call: TRBJ2-1
clone_size: .
cdr3_aa: CARSLREGPGGYNEQFF
cdr3_nt: TGTGCCAGAAGCTTGAGGGAGGGCCCGGGGGGATACAATGAGCAGTTCTTC

v_call: TRBV19
d_call: .
j_call: TRBJ2-2
clone_size: .
cdr3_aa: CASSKETGQENTGELFF
cdr3_nt: TGTGCCAGTAGTAAGGAAACGGGACAAGAGAACACCGGGGAGCTGTTTTTT

v_call: TRBV10-3
d_call: TRBD1
j_call: TRBJ1-5
clone_size: .
cdr3_aa: CAIRGTGSNQPQHF
cdr3_nt: TGTGCCATCAGGGGGACAGGGAGCAATCAGCCCCAGCATTTT

v_call: TRBV7-6
d_call: .
j_call: TRBJ2-3
clone_size: .
cdr3_aa: CASSLARGSTDTQYF
cdr3_nt: TGTGCCAGCAGCTTAGCTCGGGGGAGCACAGATACGCAGTATTTT

v_call: TRBV27
d_call: .
j_call: TRBJ1-2
clone_size: .
cdr3_aa: CASSSILSGYTF
cdr3_nt: TGTGCCAGCAGCTCGATATTGAGTGGCTACACCTTC

v_call: TRBV2
d_call: .
j_call: TRBJ2-7
clone_size: few
cdr3_aa: CASSEQGTAYEQYF
cdr3_nt: TGTGCCAGCAGTGAGCAGGGTACAGCCTACGAGCAGTACTTC

v_call: TRBV5-5
d_call: TRBD1
j_call: TRBJ2-7
clone_size: few
cdr3_aa: CASSPGQGPYEQYF
cdr3_nt: TGTGCCAGCAGCCCCGGACAGGGACCCTACGAGCAGTACTTC